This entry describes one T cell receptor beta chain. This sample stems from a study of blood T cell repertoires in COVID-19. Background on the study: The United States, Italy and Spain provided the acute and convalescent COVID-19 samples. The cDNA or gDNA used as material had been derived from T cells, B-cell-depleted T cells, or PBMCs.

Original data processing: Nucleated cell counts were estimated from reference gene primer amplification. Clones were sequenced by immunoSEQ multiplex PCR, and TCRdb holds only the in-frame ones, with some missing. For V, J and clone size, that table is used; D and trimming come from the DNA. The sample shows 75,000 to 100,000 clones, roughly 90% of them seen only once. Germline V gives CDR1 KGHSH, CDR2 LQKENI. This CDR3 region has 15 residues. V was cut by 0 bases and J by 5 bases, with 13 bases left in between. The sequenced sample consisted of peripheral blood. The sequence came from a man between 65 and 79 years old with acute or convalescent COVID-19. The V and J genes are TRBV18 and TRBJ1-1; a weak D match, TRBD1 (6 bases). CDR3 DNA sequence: TGTGCCAGCTCACCACCGGGGGGGCCAGGGACTGAAGCTTTCTTT. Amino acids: CASSPPGGPGTEAFF. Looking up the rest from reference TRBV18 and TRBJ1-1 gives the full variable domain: NAGVMQNPRHLVRRRGQEARLRCSPMKGHSHVYWYRQLPEEGLKFMVYLQKENIIDESGMPKERFSAEFPKEGPSILRIQQVVRGDSAAYFCASSPPGGPGTEAFFGQGTRLTVV.